Detailed here is one TCR beta chain. Its specificity is unknown. Some clones are missing from TCRdb's copy, which holds only in-frame ones; the method was immunoSEQ multiplex PCR. The repertoire has more than 75,000 clones, approximately 78% of them found once; the top ten carry about 23%. Chemo-refractory metastatic non-small-cell lung cancer patients received focal radiation with ipilimumab CTLA-4 blockade. The data derive from a study of radiotherapy plus CTLA-4 blockade in lung cancer. Whole-study findings and limits: Subsequent to radiotherapy plus ipilimumab, tumor-derived TCR clones underwent expansion in blood. Dynamics of early blood T cell clones, together with interferon-beta, were reportedly the best predictors of response.

This CDR3 is built from 11 residues. V was trimmed by 6 bases and J by 5 bases, leaving 4 bases between them. Germline V gene lookup returns CDR1 MDHEN and CDR2 SYDVKM. The TCR was taken from a human donor with non-small cell lung cancer that progressed on radiotherapy plus ipilimumab. Specimen: peripheral blood, collected from a patient treated with radiotherapy plus ipilimumab. The chain is built from TRBV28 and TRBJ2-2; D not certain. This CDR3 reads CASRKTGELFF. DNA of the CDR3: TGTGCCAGCAGGAAAACCGGGGAGCTGTTTTTT.